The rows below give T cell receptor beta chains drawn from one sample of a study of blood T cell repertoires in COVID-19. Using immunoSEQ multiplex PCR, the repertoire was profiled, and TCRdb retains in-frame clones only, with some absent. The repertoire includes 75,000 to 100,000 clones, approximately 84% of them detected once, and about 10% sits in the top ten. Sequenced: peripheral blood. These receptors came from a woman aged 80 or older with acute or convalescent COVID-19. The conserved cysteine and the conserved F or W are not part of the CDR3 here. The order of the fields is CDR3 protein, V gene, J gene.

cdr3_aa: ASSPQGGREKLF
v_call: TRBV18
j_call: TRBJ1-4

cdr3_aa: ATTSGGSYNEQF
v_call: TRBV24-1
j_call: TRBJ2-1

cdr3_aa: SVEDRGGYGYT
v_call: TRBV29-1
j_call: TRBJ1-2

cdr3_aa: ASRHERGINYGYT
v_call: TRBV2
j_call: TRBJ1-2

cdr3_aa: ASSLDAGGYSPLH
v_call: TRBV5-1
j_call: TRBJ1-6

cdr3_aa: ASSRTGTGMHTQY
v_call: TRBV2
j_call: TRBJ2-3

cdr3_aa: ASSQELGTGELF
v_call: TRBV4-1
j_call: TRBJ2-2

cdr3_aa: ASSPPLAGGSTDTQY
v_call: TRBV18
j_call: TRBJ2-3

cdr3_aa: ASSKTPRHSYLRTGELF
v_call: TRBV21-1
j_call: TRBJ2-2

cdr3_aa: ASSVGLAVTADTQY
v_call: TRBV9
j_call: TRBJ2-3

cdr3_aa: ASSFSGAGELF
v_call: TRBV7-7
j_call: TRBJ2-2

cdr3_aa: ASSTRVQETQY
v_call: TRBV19
j_call: TRBJ2-5

cdr3_aa: ASSQAGSEQY
v_call: TRBV3-1/TRBV3-2
j_call: TRBJ2-7

cdr3_aa: ASSPGTGSTDTQY
v_call: TRBV5-6
j_call: TRBJ2-3

cdr3_aa: ASSYSGPSGGYT
v_call: TRBV6-5
j_call: TRBJ1-2

cdr3_aa: ASSSGLAETQY
v_call: TRBV5-5
j_call: TRBJ2-5

cdr3_aa: ASKDTMNTEAF
v_call: TRBV28
j_call: TRBJ1-1

cdr3_aa: ASRKTGTGKADTQY
v_call: TRBV5-1
j_call: TRBJ2-3

cdr3_aa: ASSPRLAGESSEQY
v_call: TRBV7-9
j_call: TRBJ2-7

cdr3_aa: ASSYWQGTSTGELF
v_call: TRBV6-2/TRBV6-3
j_call: TRBJ2-2

cdr3_aa: ASSYSGQGNYGYT
v_call: TRBV6-5
j_call: TRBJ1-2

cdr3_aa: ASSLLVQGRQPQH
v_call: TRBV5-5
j_call: TRBJ1-5

cdr3_aa: ASSVGQGTYNEQF
v_call: TRBV9
j_call: TRBJ2-1

cdr3_aa: ASSEISPYNEQF
v_call: TRBV6-1
j_call: TRBJ2-1

cdr3_aa: ASSQAAGGSNTGELF
v_call: TRBV7-8
j_call: TRBJ2-2

cdr3_aa: ATSDDRHNQPQH
v_call: TRBV24-1
j_call: TRBJ1-5